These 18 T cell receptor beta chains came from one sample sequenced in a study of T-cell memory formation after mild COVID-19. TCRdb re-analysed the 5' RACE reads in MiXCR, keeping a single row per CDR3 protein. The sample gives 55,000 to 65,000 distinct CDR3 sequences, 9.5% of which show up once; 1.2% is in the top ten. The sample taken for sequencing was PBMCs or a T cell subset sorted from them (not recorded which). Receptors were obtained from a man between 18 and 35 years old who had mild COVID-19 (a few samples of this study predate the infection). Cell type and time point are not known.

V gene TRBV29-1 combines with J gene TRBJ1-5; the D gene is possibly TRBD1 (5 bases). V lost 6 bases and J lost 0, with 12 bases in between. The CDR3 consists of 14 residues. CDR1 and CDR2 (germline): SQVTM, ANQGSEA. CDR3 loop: CSVQTGISNQPQHF. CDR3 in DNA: TGCAGCGTCCAAACAGGCATTAGCAATCAGCCCCAGCATTTT.

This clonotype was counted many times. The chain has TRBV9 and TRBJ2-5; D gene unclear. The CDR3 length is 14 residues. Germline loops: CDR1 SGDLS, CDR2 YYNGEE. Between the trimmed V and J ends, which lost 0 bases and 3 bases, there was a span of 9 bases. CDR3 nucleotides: TGTGCCAGCAGCGTAGACGGGTGGGAAGAGACCCAGTACTTC. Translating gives CASSVDGWEETQYF.

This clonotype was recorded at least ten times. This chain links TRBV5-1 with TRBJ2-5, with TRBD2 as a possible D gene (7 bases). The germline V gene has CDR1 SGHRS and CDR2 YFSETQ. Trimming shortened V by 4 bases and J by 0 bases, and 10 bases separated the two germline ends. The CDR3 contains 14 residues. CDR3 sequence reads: CASSGGAHQETQYF. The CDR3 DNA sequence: TGCGCCAGCAGCGGGGGGGCTCACCAAGAGACCCAGTACTTC. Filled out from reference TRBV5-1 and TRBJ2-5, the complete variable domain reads KAGVTQTPRYLIKTRGQQVTLSCSPISGHRSVSWYQQTPGQGLQFLFEYFSETQRNKGNFPGRFSGRQFSNSRSEMNVSTLELGDSALYLCASSGGAHQETQYFGPGTRLLVL.

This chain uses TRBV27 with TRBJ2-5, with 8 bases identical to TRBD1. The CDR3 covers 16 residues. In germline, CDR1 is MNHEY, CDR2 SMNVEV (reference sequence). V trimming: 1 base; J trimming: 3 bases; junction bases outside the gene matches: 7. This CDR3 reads CASSLFGRGREETQYF. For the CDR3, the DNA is TGTGCCAGCAGTTTATTCGGCAGGGGGCGAGAAGAGACCCAGTACTTC.

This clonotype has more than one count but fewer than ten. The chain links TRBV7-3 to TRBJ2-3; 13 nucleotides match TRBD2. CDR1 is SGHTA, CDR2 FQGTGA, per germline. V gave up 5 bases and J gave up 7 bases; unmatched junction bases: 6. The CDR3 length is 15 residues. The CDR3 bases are TGTGCCAGCAGCCCCACTAGCGGGGGGGCTAATACGCAGTATTTT. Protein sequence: CASSPTSGGANTQYF.

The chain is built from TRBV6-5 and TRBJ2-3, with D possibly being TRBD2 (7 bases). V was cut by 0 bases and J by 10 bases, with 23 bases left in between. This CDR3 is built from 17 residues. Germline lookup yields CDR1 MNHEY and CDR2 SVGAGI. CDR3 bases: TGTGCCAGCAGTTACTCGAGTCCAGGGGAGGGCCGCGGGTCGCAGTATTTT. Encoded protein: CASSYSSPGEGRGSQYF.

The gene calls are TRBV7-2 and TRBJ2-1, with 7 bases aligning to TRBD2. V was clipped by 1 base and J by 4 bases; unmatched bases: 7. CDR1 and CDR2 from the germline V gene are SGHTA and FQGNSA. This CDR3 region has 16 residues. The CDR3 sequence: CASSLDATGGYNEQFF. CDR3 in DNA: TGTGCCAGCAGCTTAGATGCGACCGGGGGGTACAATGAGCAGTTCTTC.

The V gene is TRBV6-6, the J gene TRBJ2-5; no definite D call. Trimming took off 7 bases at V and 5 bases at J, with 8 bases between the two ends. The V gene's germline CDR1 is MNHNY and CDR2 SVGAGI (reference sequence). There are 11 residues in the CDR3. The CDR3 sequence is CASTHRETQYF. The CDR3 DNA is TGTGCCAGCACCCACCGTGAGACCCAGTACTTC.

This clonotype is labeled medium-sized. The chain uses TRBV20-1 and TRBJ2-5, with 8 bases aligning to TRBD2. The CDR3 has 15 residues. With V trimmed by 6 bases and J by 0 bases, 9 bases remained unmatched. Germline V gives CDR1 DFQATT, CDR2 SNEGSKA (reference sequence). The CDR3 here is CSARIAGPYQETQYF. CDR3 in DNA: TGCAGTGCGAGAATAGCGGGACCATACCAAGAGACCCAGTACTTC.

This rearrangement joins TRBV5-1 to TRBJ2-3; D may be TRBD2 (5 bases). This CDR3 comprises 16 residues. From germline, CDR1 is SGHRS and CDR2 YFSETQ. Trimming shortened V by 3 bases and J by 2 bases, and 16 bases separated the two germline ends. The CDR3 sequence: CASSSSGWEITDTQYF. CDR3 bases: TGCGCCAGCAGCTCGAGTGGTTGGGAGATCACAGATACGCAGTATTTT. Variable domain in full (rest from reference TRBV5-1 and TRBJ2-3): KAGVTQTPRYLIKTRGQQVTLSCSPISGHRSVSWYQQTPGQGLQFLFEYFSETQRNKGNFPGRFSGRQFSNSRSEMNVSTLELGDSALYLCASSSSGWEITDTQYFGPGTRLTVL.

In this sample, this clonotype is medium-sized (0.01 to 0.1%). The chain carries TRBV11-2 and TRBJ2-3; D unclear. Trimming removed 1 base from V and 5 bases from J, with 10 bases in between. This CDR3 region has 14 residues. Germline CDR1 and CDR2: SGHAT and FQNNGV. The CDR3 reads CASSLASPKDTQYF. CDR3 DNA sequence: TGTGCCAGCAGCTTAGCGTCGCCTAAAGATACGCAGTATTTT.

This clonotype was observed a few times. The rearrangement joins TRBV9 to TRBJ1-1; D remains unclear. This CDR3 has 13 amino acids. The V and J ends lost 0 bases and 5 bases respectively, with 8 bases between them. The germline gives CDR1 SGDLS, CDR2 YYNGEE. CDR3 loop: CASSVGVRTEAFF. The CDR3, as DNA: TGTGCCAGCAGCGTAGGGGTGAGGACTGAAGCTTTCTTT.

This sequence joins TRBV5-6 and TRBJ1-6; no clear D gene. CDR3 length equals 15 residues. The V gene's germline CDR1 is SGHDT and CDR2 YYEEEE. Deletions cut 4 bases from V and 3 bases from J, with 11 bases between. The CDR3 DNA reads TGTGCCAGCAGCCCGGACGGAGGCTATAATTCACCCCTCCACTTT. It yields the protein CASSPDGGYNSPLHF. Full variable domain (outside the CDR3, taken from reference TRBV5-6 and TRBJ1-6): DAGVTQSPTHLIKTRGQQVTLRCSPKSGHDTVSWYQQALGQGPQFIFQYYEEEERQRGNFPDRFSGHQFPNYSSELNVNALLLGDSALYLCASSPDGGYNSPLHFGNGTRLTVT.

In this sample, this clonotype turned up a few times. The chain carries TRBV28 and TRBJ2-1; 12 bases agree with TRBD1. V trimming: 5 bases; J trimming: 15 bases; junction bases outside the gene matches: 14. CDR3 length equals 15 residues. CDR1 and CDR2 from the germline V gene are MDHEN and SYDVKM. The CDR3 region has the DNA TGTGCCAGCAGTCAAGGGGGGACAGGGGGCCCGAATCTGTTCTTC. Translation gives CASSQGGTGGPNLFF.

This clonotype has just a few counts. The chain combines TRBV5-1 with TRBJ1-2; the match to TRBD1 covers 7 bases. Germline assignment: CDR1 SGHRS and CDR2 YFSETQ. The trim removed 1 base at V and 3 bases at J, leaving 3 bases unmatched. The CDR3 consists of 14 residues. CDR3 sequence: CASSLTGADYGYTF. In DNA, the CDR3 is TGCGCCAGCAGCTTGACAGGGGCTGACTATGGCTACACCTTC.

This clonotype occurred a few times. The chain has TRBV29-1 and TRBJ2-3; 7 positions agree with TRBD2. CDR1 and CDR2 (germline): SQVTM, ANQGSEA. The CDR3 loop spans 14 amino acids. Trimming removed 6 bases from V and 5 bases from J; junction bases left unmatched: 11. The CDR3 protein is CSVERAGSGDTQYF. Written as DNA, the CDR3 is TGCAGCGTCGAGAGAGCGGGGTCCGGAGATACGCAGTATTTT.

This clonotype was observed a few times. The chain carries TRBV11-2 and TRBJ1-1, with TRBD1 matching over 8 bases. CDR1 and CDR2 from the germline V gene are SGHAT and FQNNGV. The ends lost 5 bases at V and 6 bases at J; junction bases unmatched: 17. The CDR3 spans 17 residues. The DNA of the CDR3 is TGTGCCAGCAGCGTCAGGTCCCTTCGACAGGGGAGGCCTGAAGCTTTCTTT. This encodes CASSVRSLRQGRPEAFF.

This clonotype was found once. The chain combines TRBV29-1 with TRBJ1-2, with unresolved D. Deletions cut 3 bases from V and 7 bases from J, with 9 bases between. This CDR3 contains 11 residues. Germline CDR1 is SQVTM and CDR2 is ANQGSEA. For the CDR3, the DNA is TGCAGCGTTGAGGTTCAGGTTGGCTACACCTTC. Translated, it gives CSVEVQVGYTF.